The 11 T cell receptor beta chains in this list originate from one sample, sequenced in a study of CD8 T cells in ankylosing spondylitis. MiXCR, run by TCRdb on the 5' RACE reads, gives a single entry per CDR3 protein. The table has some 220,000 distinct CDR3 sequences, roughly a tenth seen once; the top ten hold 2.6%. Sequencing was carried out using blood, either unsorted or a sorted T cell fraction (not recorded which). These receptors all come from a male donor with ankylosing spondylitis or in good health (not recorded which).

The sample holds a few counts of this clonotype. The genes are TRBV4-2 and TRBJ1-1; 8 nucleotides align to TRBD1. This CDR3 comprises 13 residues. Unmatched junction bases numbered 1, after V lost 0 bases and J lost 7 bases. CDR1 is LGHNA, CDR2 YNFKEQ, per germline. The DNA of the CDR3 is TGTGCCAGCAGCCAAGATGGGACAGGTGAAGCTTTCTTT. Translation gives CASSQDGTGEAFF.

This clonotype has just a few counts. The rearrangement uses TRBV12-3 or TRBV12-4 and TRBJ1-2; D possibly corresponds to TRBD1 (5 bases). The CDR3 has 12 amino acids. V dropped 3 bases and J dropped 13 bases, with 15 bases sitting between them. The CDR3 DNA sequence: TGTGCCAGCAGTTTTTGGCCCTCGGGACCCACCTTC. This encodes CASSFWPSGPTF.

This clonotype has ten or more counts. The chain has TRBV7-2 and TRBJ2-5; possibly TRBD1 or TRBD2 for D (5 bases each). Germline values: CDR1 SGHTA, CDR2 FQGNSA. V dropped 5 bases and J dropped 1 base, with 14 bases sitting between them. The CDR3 loop spans 15 amino acids. The CDR3 coding sequence is TGTGCCAGCAGCCCGAATCCCGGGACCCAAGAGACCCAGTACTTC. As protein: CASSPNPGTQETQYF. The full variable domain, its missing parts supplied by reference TRBV7-2 and TRBJ2-5, is GAGVSQSPSNKVTEKGKDVELRCDPISGHTALYWYRQSLGQGLEFLIYFQGNSAPDKSGLPSDRFSAERTGGSVSTLTIQRTQQEDSAVYLCASSPNPGTQETQYFGPGTRLLVL.

This clonotype was detected ten times or more. The chain recombines TRBV10-3 with TRBJ1-2, with D possibly TRBD1 on 5 matching bases. CDR3 length: 14 residues. Germline V gene lookup returns CDR1 ENHRY and CDR2 SYGVKD. Trimming left V 4 bases short and J 0 bases short, with 9 bases between. CDR3 protein: CAISASDTNYGYTF. The DNA for the CDR3 is TGTGCCATCAGTGCCTCGGACACTAACTATGGCTACACCTTC.

The chain joins TRBV7-9 to TRBJ2-5; D not resolved. V lost 5 bases and J 0 bases, leaving 10 bases between the germline ends. The CDR3 spans 14 residues. Germline lookup yields CDR1 SEHNR and CDR2 FQNEAQ (reference sequence). The chain's CDR3 is CASSRGRDQETQYF. The CDR3 DNA reads as TGTGCCAGCAGCCGCGGACGGGACCAAGAGACCCAGTACTTC.

This clonotype was seen at least ten times. The V gene is TRBV11-2, the J gene TRBJ2-3; D not resolved. CDR3 length: 15 amino acids. Germline V gene data show CDR1 as SGHAT and CDR2 as FQNNGV. Between the trimmed V and J ends, which lost 1 base and 2 bases, there was a span of 10 bases. The DNA of the CDR3 is TGTGCCAGCAGCTTAGCGCGGACCTCCACAGATACGCAGTATTTT. Translating gives CASSLARTSTDTQYF.

This clonotype was seen more than once but under ten times. The rearrangement links TRBV30 to TRBJ2-7; tentative D call: TRBD1 (6 bases). The germline CDR1 and CDR2 sequences are GTSNPN and SVGIG (reference sequence). There are 13 residues in the CDR3. V lost 7 bases, J lost 1 base, and 14 bases lay in between. In DNA, the CDR3 is TGTGCCTCCACCTCAGGACAGTCCTACGAGCAGTACTTC. Translation gives CASTSGQSYEQYF.

In this sample, this clonotype turned up many times. V usage is TRBV20-1 and J usage is TRBJ1-5, with 11 bases fitting TRBD1. From germline, CDR1 is DFQATT and CDR2 SNEGSKA (reference sequence). This CDR3 comprises 15 residues. After removal of 1 base from V and 4 bases from J, the junction contained 3 bases not matched to a gene. CDR3 loop: CSARGTGGMNQPQHF. The DNA for the CDR3 is TGCAGTGCTAGAGGGACAGGGGGCATGAATCAGCCCCAGCATTTT.

This clonotype was observed a handful of times. The chain joins TRBV7-9 to TRBJ2-3, with no clear D. This CDR3 region has 15 residues. Germline CDR1 and CDR2: SEHNR and FQNEAQ (reference sequence). The ends were cut back, 1 base at V and 4 bases at J, with 12 bases in the middle. This chain's CDR3 is CASSLGQGIPDTQYF. CDR3 bases: TGTGCCAGCAGCTTAGGACAAGGGATACCAGATACGCAGTATTTT.

This clonotype was observed at least ten times. CDR3 in amino acids: CASSFGGTLVDEQYF. The CDR3 DNA is TGTGCCAGCAGTTTTGGGGGAACTCTGGTCGACGAGCAGTACTTC. V is TRBV12-3 or TRBV12-4 and J is TRBJ2-7; D assignment may be TRBD1 or TRBD2 (5 bases each). This CDR3 comprises 15 residues. With 3 bases removed from V and 5 bases from J, the gap between germline ends came to 17 bases.

This clonotype has more than one count but fewer than ten. This chain connects TRBV11-2 to TRBJ2-3, with 15 nucleotides matching TRBD2. CDR3 size: 21 residues. The junction had 17 bases not matched to a gene; V was cut back by 5 bases and J by 2 bases. Germline V gene lookup returns CDR1 SGHAT and CDR2 FQNNGV. The CDR3 sequence: CASSARTSGGARWGYTDTQYF. The CDR3 DNA follows: TGTGCCAGCAGCGCCCGGACTAGCGGGGGGGCGCGTTGGGGCTACACAGATACGCAGTATTTT. Drawing the rest from reference TRBV11-2 and TRBJ2-3, the complete variable domain is EAGVAQSPRYKIIEKRQSVAFWCNPISGHATLYWYQQILGQGPKLLIQFQNNGVVDDSQLPKDRFSAERLKGVDSTLKIQPAKLEDSAVYLCASSARTSGGARWGYTDTQYFGPGTRLTVL.